The clone carrying this TCR beta chain was detected ten times or more. The antigen is undetermined. The CDR3 end falls 3 residues outside the read, so it is completed with the germline J gene. The source of the sample is a study of T cell clonality in common variable immunodeficiency. Control and CVID samples contributed equal amounts of genomic DNA. Profiled with immunoSEQ multiplex PCR; TCRdb holds only in-frame clones, not every one. The sample counts roughly 42,000 clones, none seen once; the ten largest own around 2.8%. Findings of the study overall: Shared TCRbeta clones were fewer between CVID subjects than controls. Compared with healthy controls, CVID subjects showed increased TCRbeta clonality, mostly in about a third.

The CDR3 has 17 amino acids. Trimming cost V 2 bases and J 4 bases; bases outside gene matches: 7. The germline CDR1 and CDR2 sequences are SGHRS and YFSETQ. Patients and controls were mostly of Caucasian heritage. The TCR was taken from a person aged 18 to 75 in good health. This chain links TRBV5-1 with TRBJ2-1, with TRBD2 matching 12 bases. Sequenced input: peripheral blood mononuclear cells. This chain's CDR3 is CASSLGTSGGQYNEQFF. The DNA read from the CDR3 is TGCGCCAGCAGCTTAGGAACTAGCGGGGGGCAATACAATGAG.